These T cell receptor beta chains were read from a single sample in a study of identical twins. TCRdb reprocessed the 5' RACE reads via MiXCR and lists one record per CDR3 protein. In the table there are around 1.7 million distinct CDR3 sequences, around a third of which are singletons. The sample comprised cord blood. These TCRs come from a newborn girl in good health. Each CDR3 is given with its conserved first and last residue. The D gene is left open where the match is weak. The size of a clone is reported for some rows only, either as once, few or many, or as a class for expanded clones.

many,TRBJ2-7,TRBV29-1,TRBD2,14,CSVGGLAVSYEQYF,TGCAGCGTTGGGGGACTAGCGGTCTCCTACGAGCAGTACTTC
-,TRBJ2-1,TRBV7-2,TRBD2,15,CASRPSGRTANEQFF,TGTGCCAGCAGGCCCAGCGGGAGAACGGCCAATGAGCAGTTCTTC
-,TRBJ1-2,TRBV9,-,14,CASSVTGLPYGYTF,TGTGCCAGCAGCGTAACAGGGTTGCCCTATGGCTACACCTTC
few,TRBJ2-3,TRBV29-1,TRBD1,15,CSVEEGAGGSDTQYF,TGCAGCGTTGAAGAGGGGGCAGGGGGCTCAGATACGCAGTATTTT
few,TRBJ2-3,TRBV5-1,-,14,CASSPWRGADTQYF,TGCGCCAGCAGTCCGTGGCGAGGGGCAGATACGCAGTATTTT
few,TRBJ1-2,TRBV20-1,-,12,CSARDPTVGYTF,TGCAGTGCTAGAGATCCCACGGTCGGCTACACCTTC
few,TRBJ2-1,TRBV6-6,-,17,CASSPRTAAYSNNEQFF,TGTGCCAGCAGCCCTCGGACGGCCGCCTATAGTAACAATGAGCAGTTCTTC
few,TRBJ1-6,TRBV5-6,TRBD1,14,CASSWGQGNSPLHF,TGTGCCAGCAGCTGGGGACAGGGTAATTCACCCCTCCACTTT
many,TRBJ1-2,TRBV2,-,13,CASSEAQSYGYTF,TGTGCCAGCAGTGAAGCGCAGAGCTATGGCTACACCTTC
few,TRBJ2-7,TRBV4-1,TRBD2,15,CASSSLAGVPYEQYF,TGCGCCAGCAGTTCACTAGCGGGAGTTCCCTACGAGCAGTACTTC
many,TRBJ2-7,TRBV27,-,15,CASSLQGLQSYEQYF,TGTGCCAGCAGTCTCCAGGGGTTGCAATCCTACGAGCAGTACTTC
many,TRBJ2-7,TRBV29-1,TRBD2,13,CSVEERDAYEQYF,TGCAGCGTTGAGGAGCGGGATGCGTACGAGCAGTACTTC
-,TRBJ1-5,TRBV2,TRBD1,20,CASGTGLNHPWGSSNQPQHF,TGTGCCAGCGGGACAGGGTTGAATCACCCATGGGGCTCAAGCAATCAGCCCCAGCATTTT
-,TRBJ1-1,TRBV5-1,-,14,CASSLASYQGEAFF,TGCGCCAGCAGCTTGGCCTCGTATCAGGGGGAAGCTTTCTTT
-,TRBJ2-5,TRBV25-1,-,19,CASSDKAGSRSRDQETQYF,TGTGCCAGCAGTGATAAGGCCGGTAGCAGATCCCGGGACCAAGAGACCCAGTACTTC
many,TRBJ2-3,TRBV7-2,-,13,CASSLAQADTQYF,TGTGCCAGCAGCTTAGCGCAGGCAGATACGCAGTATTTT
-,TRBJ1-2,TRBV10-3,-,16,CAISERSGQRDYGYTF,TGTGCCATCAGTGAGAGATCGGGTCAGAGGGACTATGGCTACACCTTC
many,TRBJ2-5,TRBV4-2,TRBD2,15,CASSQDLAGVETQYF,TGTGCCAGCAGCCAAGATCTAGCGGGGGTAGAGACCCAGTACTTC
-,TRBJ2-7,TRBV2,-,12,CASSEAEGEQYF,TGTGCCAGCAGTGAAGCCGAGGGGGAGCAGTACTTC
once,TRBJ2-1,TRBV20-1,-,15,CSAGGTGVTYNEQFF,TGCAGTGCCGGGGGAACGGGAGTCACCTACAATGAGCAGTTCTTC
-,TRBJ2-1,TRBV20-1,TRBD2,12,CSAWSGRGEQFF,TGCAGTGCTTGGAGCGGGAGGGGCGAGCAGTTCTTC
-,TRBJ2-7,TRBV11-2,TRBD1,17,CASSLGRLRTGRDEQYF,TGTGCCAGCAGCTTAGGACGCCTCCGGACAGGGAGAGATGAGCAGTACTTC
-,TRBJ1-1,TRBV10-3,TRBD1,12,CAISTGDTEAFF,TGTGCCATCAGTACAGGGGACACTGAAGCTTTCTTT
-,TRBJ1-5,TRBV6-6,-,13,CASSQSSNQPQHF,TGTGCCAGCAGCCAAAGTAGCAATCAGCCCCAGCATTTT
-,TRBJ2-5,TRBV28,-,15,CASSRAGYVEETQYF,TGTGCCAGCAGCCGAGCCGGTTATGTAGAAGAGACCCAGTACTTC
-,TRBJ1-6,TRBV18,TRBD1,14,CASSPDTGGSPLHF,TGTGCCAGCTCACCAGATACAGGGGGCTCACCCCTCCACTTT
few,TRBJ2-7,TRBV28,TRBD2,15,CASSFGLAGKDEQYF,TGTGCCAGCAGTTTTGGACTAGCGGGAAAGGACGAGCAGTACTTC
-,TRBJ1-2,TRBV4-1,-,13,CASSQEPGWGYTF,TGCGCCAGCAGCCAAGAACCGGGGTGGGGCTACACCTTC
-,TRBJ2-7,TRBV18,TRBD2,16,CASSPPAGLAGGEQYF,TGTGCCAGCTCACCACCGGCGGGACTAGCGGGAGGCGAGCAGTACTTC
-,TRBJ1-2,TRBV20-1,-,12,CSARWLRVGYTF,TGCAGTGCTAGATGGCTCAGGGTGGGCTACACCTTC
few,TRBJ2-7,TRBV7-2,TRBD2,15,CASSLEGLAAYEQYF,TGTGCCAGCAGCTTAGAGGGACTAGCGGCCTACGAGCAGTACTTC
-,TRBJ2-7,TRBV4-1,-,16,CASSQDMRESYNEQYF,TGCGCCAGCAGCCAAGATATGAGGGAGTCCTACAATGAGCAGTACTTC
-,TRBJ2-7,TRBV11-2,-,15,CASSLGASVYYEQYF,TGTGCCAGCAGCTTAGGGGCTAGCGTATACTACGAGCAGTACTTC
many,TRBJ2-7,TRBV3-1,-,13,CASSQEQTYEQYF,TGTGCCAGCAGCCAAGAACAGACCTACGAGCAGTACTTC
-,TRBJ1-6,TRBV5-1,-,19,CASSLRDTNFSFYNSPLHF,TGCGCCAGCAGCTTGCGGGACACAAATTTCAGCTTCTATAATTCACCCCTCCACTTT
few,TRBJ2-3,TRBV20-1,TRBD2,14,CSARVAGVTDTQYF,TGCAGTGCTAGAGTAGCGGGAGTCACAGATACGCAGTATTTT
few,TRBJ2-1,TRBV3-1,TRBD2,16,CASSQETSGGVDEQFF,TGTGCCAGCAGCCAAGAGACTAGCGGGGGGGTCGATGAGCAGTTCTTC
few,TRBJ1-5,TRBV27,TRBD1,15,CASSLSGGQHQPQHF,TGTGCCAGCAGTTTATCAGGGGGCCAACATCAGCCCCAGCATTTT
few,TRBJ2-2,TRBV7-2,-,15,CASSLRTVTTGELFF,TGTGCCAGCAGCCTACGGACTGTAACCACCGGGGAGCTGTTTTTT
-,TRBJ2-4,TRBV2,TRBD1,14,CASSDTRGRNIQYF,TGTGCCAGCAGTGATACTAGGGGGCGGAACATTCAGTACTTC
many,TRBJ2-3,TRBV4-1,TRBD2,16,CASSQPTSAKGDTQYF,TGCGCCAGCAGCCAACCGACTAGCGCTAAGGGGGATACGCAGTATTTT
-,TRBJ1-1,TRBV6-1,-,14,CASSDRRGKTEAFF,TGTGCCAGCAGTGACCGCAGGGGAAAGACTGAAGCTTTCTTT
-,TRBJ2-7,TRBV12-3/TRBV12-4,-,15,CASRGPSGRTYEQYF,TGTGCCAGCAGGGGGCCAAGTGGCAGGACCTACGAGCAGTACTTC
-,TRBJ2-1,TRBV30,TRBD2,16,CAWSVTRLAGGDEQFF,TGTGCCTGGAGTGTAACCCGACTTGCGGGGGGGGATGAGCAGTTCTTC
-,TRBJ1-2,TRBV7-9,TRBD1,13,CASNSGTGLGYTF,TGTGCCAGCAACTCCGGGACAGGGCTTGGCTACACCTTC
few,TRBJ1-6,TRBV20-1,-,17,CSARGVGGSLYNSPLHF,TGCAGTGCTAGAGGTGTAGGGGGATCCCTCTATAATTCACCCCTCCACTTT
few,TRBJ2-1,TRBV7-2,TRBD2,17,CASSLMSPGLVYNEQFF,TGTGCCAGCAGCTTAATGTCCCCGGGACTAGTCTACAATGAGCAGTTCTTC
many,TRBJ2-7,TRBV10-1,-,13,CASSGTPSYEQYF,TGCGCCAGCAGTGGCACACCGTCCTACGAGCAGTACTTC
few,TRBJ1-4,TRBV12-3/TRBV12-4,TRBD1,16,CASSRPYRGLREKLFF,TGTGCCAGCAGCCGACCTTACAGGGGGCTTCGGGAAAAACTGTTTTTT
-,TRBJ1-5,TRBV9,-,15,CASSVGAGGNQPQHF,TGTGCCAGCAGCGTAGGGGCAGGGGGCAATCAGCCCCAGCATTTT
few,TRBJ1-5,TRBV20-1,TRBD1,15,CSASKNRGPNQPQHF,TGCAGTGCTAGTAAGAACAGGGGGCCCAATCAGCCCCAGCATTTT
-,TRBJ2-7,TRBV12-3/TRBV12-4,TRBD2,16,CASSSGTSGTTYEQYF,TGTGCCAGCAGTTCAGGGACTAGCGGGACCACCTACGAGCAGTACTTC
-,TRBJ2-7,TRBV5-1,-,12,CVSSLGVYEQYF,TGCGTCAGCAGCTTAGGAGTCTACGAGCAGTACTTC
few,TRBJ2-1,TRBV25-1,-,15,CASSEFWGSSNEQFF,TGTGCCAGCAGTGAATTTTGGGGGAGCAGTAATGAGCAGTTCTTC
-,TRBJ1-6,TRBV6-6,-,15,CASSYGRTGNSPLHF,TGTGCCAGCAGTTACGGCCGTACGGGGAATTCACCCCTCCACTTT
-,TRBJ2-1,TRBV28,TRBD2,16,CASTLPRGAGGIERFF,TGTGCCAGCACCCTTCCCCGTGGAGCGGGGGGTATAGAGCGGTTCTTC
few,TRBJ2-1,TRBV4-2,-,18,CASSQEIALPAPYNEQFF,TGTGCCAGCAGCCAAGAAATCGCCTTACCAGCGCCCTACAATGAGCAGTTCTTC